This TCR beta chain was identified in a study of radiotherapy plus CTLA-4 blockade in lung cancer. Overall study context: Objective response was observed in about 19% of patients, and disease control in 31%. The study, taken as a whole, reports: Response was reportedly best predicted by early blood T cell clone dynamics, with interferon-beta. There was expansion of tumor-derived TCR clones in blood after radiotherapy plus ipilimumab.

V lost 1 base and J lost 10; bases outside the gene matches: 3. The CDR3 consists of 15 residues. Per the germline V gene, CDR1 is LGHNT and CDR2 is FRNRAP. For this clone: Its antigen is not identified.

The protocol was immunoSEQ multiplex PCR, while the TCRdb copy is restricted to in-frame clones and leaves out a portion. The profile shows about 59,000 clones, around 74% of them singletons. Receiving focal radiation plus CTLA-4 blockade with ipilimumab were patients who had chemo-refractory metastatic non-small-cell lung cancer. This specimen was peripheral blood, taken from a patient treated with radiotherapy plus ipilimumab. The receptor comes from a human donor with non-small cell lung cancer whose response to radiotherapy plus ipilimumab could not be evaluated. This chain joins TRBV12-5 and TRBJ2-1, with 14 bases identical to TRBD2. CDR3 nucleotide sequence: TGTGCTAGTGGTTTGGGACTAGCGGGAGGGCTCGAGCAGTTCTTC. It specifies CASGLGLAGGLEQFF.